The rows below give T cell receptor beta chains drawn from one sample of a study of shared clonotypes between healthy human individuals. Produced via immunoSEQ multiplex PCR; TCRdb's table is partial and in-frame only. Of around 2,000,000 clones detected, around 93% appear once; the ten largest clones hold about 1.8%. The sequenced material came from naive CD8+ T cells from PBMCs. The origin of the receptors is a young man in good health. Some clones in this sample may be carry-over from other donors' samples. Both conserved end residues are part of each CDR3. The order of the fields is J gene, clone size, V gene, D gene, CDR3 protein, CDR3 DNA. D genes are given only for firm matches. Only part of the rows carry a size: once, few, many, or a class if the clone is expanded.

TRBJ2-3 - TRBV7-2 TRBD2 CASSYIAGVSTDTQYF TGTGCCAGCAGCTACATAGCGGGAGTGAGCACAGATACGCAGTATTTT
TRBJ2-5 once TRBV4-1 - CASSQALGGLLRETQYF TGCGCCAGCAGCCAAGCTCTGGGGGGATTGTTAAGGGAGACCCAGTACTTC
TRBJ1-2 - TRBV9 - CASSPRTDPNYGYTF TGTGCCAGCAGCCCACGGACAGACCCTAACTATGGCTACACCTTC
TRBJ2-3 - TRBV2 TRBD2 CASSSPTSGSTDTQYF TGTGCCAGCAGCTCCCCGACTAGCGGGAGCACAGATACGCAGTATTTT
TRBJ2-7 - TRBV11-2 - CASSSRAGGFEQYF TGTGCCAGCAGCTCCAGGGCAGGGGGGTTCGAGCAGTACTTC
TRBJ1-2 - TRBV12-5 TRBD1 CASGSTFDRDGGYTF TGTGCTAGTGGTTCCACCTTCGACAGGGATGGAGGCTACACCTTC
TRBJ1-5 - TRBV7-8 TRBD1 CASSLEPGGQPQHF TGTGCCAGCAGCTTAGAGCCAGGGGGACAGCCCCAGCATTTT
TRBJ1-2 - TRBV9 - CASSAPGYGYTF TGTGCCAGCAGCGCCCCTGGCTATGGCTACACCTTC
TRBJ2-2 - TRBV27 TRBD1 CASQISQGAYTGELFF TGTGCCAGCCAAATTAGCCAGGGGGCGTACACCGGGGAGCTGTTTTTT
TRBJ2-7 - TRBV11-2 - CASSLRTDRYEQYF TGTGCCAGCAGCTTGCGGACAGATAGGTACGAGCAGTACTTC
TRBJ1-3 - TRBV5-1 - CASSLDRTAGNTIYF TGCGCCAGCAGCTTGGATCGGACAGCGGGAAACACCATATATTTT
TRBJ2-5 - TRBV7-2 - CASSLDLGATQYF TGTGCCAGCAGCTTAGATCTCGGCGCGACCCAGTACTTC
TRBJ2-1 once TRBV5-1 TRBD1 CASSPLQGADNEQFF TGCGCCAGCAGTCCGCTACAGGGGGCAGACAATGAGCAGTTCTTC
TRBJ2-7 - TRBV5-1 TRBD2 CASSQGLAVTYEQYF TGCGCCAGCAGCCAAGGACTAGCGGTAACCTACGAGCAGTACTTC
TRBJ2-1 - TRBV5-5 - CASSAPDRDLENEQFF TGTGCCAGCAGCGCACCTGACAGGGACTTAGAGAATGAGCAGTTCTTC
TRBJ1-1 - TRBV27 - CASSLYLGAEAFF TGTGCCAGCAGCCTTTATTTAGGGGCTGAAGCTTTCTTT
TRBJ1-1 - TRBV5-8 - CASSPVITEAFF TGTGCCAGCAGCCCCGTTATCACTGAAGCTTTCTTT
TRBJ2-2 - TRBV29-1 TRBD1 CSVYRGSGELFF TGCAGCGTCTACAGGGGATCCGGGGAGCTGTTTTTT
TRBJ2-7 - TRBV6-6 TRBD1 CASTYDRGEVEQYF TGTGCCAGCACCTACGACAGGGGGGAGGTCGAGCAGTACTTC
TRBJ2-5 - TRBV19 TRBD1 CASSIRGWQETQYF TGTGCCAGTAGTATCAGGGGGTGGCAAGAGACCCAGTACTTC
TRBJ2-7 - TRBV5-1 TRBD1 CASSPGTGVRYEQYF TGCGCCAGCAGCCCAGGGACAGGGGTTCGGTACGAGCAGTACTTC
TRBJ1-2 once TRBV28 - CATLGPHYGYTF TGTGCCACCTTGGGCCCGCACTATGGCTACACCTTC
TRBJ2-1 - TRBV7-8 - CASSPGYNEQFF TGTGCCAGCAGCCCCGGTTACAATGAGCAGTTCTTC
TRBJ2-1 - TRBV10-2 TRBD2 CASSESRLAGENEQFF TGCGCCAGCAGTGAGTCGAGACTAGCGGGAGAAAATGAGCAGTTCTTC
TRBJ2-1 - TRBV7-9 - CASSLGRGFDEQFF TGTGCCAGCAGCCTGGGGAGAGGGTTCGATGAGCAGTTCTTC
TRBJ1-1 once TRBV5-1 - CASSPDNSGDTEAFF TGCGCCAGCAGCCCCGACAATTCAGGGGACACTGAAGCTTTCTTT
TRBJ2-1 - TRBV9 TRBD2 CASSVARTSQAEQFF TGTGCCAGCAGCGTAGCTAGGACTAGCCAGGCTGAGCAGTTCTTC
TRBJ1-1 - TRBV19 - CASRGGGTEAFF TGTGCCAGTAGAGGAGGTGGCACTGAAGCTTTCTTT
TRBJ2-7 - TRBV6-5 TRBD2 CASGLAGSYEQYF TGTGCCAGTGGACTAGCGGGCTCCTACGAGCAGTACTTC
TRBJ2-3 - TRBV27 TRBD1 CASSQLRDRGTDTQYF TGTGCCAGCAGCCAACTCCGGGACAGGGGCACAGATACGCAGTATTTT
TRBJ2-2 - TRBV27 - CASSDSPGELFF TGTGCCAGCAGTGACAGCCCCGGGGAGCTGTTTTTT
TRBJ2-1 - TRBV28 TRBD1 CASSLIQGALNEQFF TGTGCCAGCAGTTTAATCCAGGGGGCGCTCAATGAGCAGTTCTTC
TRBJ1-1 once TRBV28 - CATTLLRDTEAFF TGTGCCACTACATTATTAAGGGACACTGAAGCTTTCTTT
TRBJ2-1 - TRBV7-6 - CASSLEGAYNEQFF TGTGCCAGCAGCTTAGAAGGCGCCTACAATGAGCAGTTCTTC
TRBJ2-1 once TRBV7-9 - CASSSRTMSQQFF TGTGCCAGCAGCTCCCGGACAATGAGCCAGCAGTTCTTC
TRBJ1-5 - TRBV5-8 TRBD1 CASSTTGQGFQPQHF TGTGCCAGCAGCACCACGGGACAGGGATTCCAGCCCCAGCATTTT
TRBJ1-2 - TRBV27 - CASREGEYGYTF TGTGCCAGCAGAGAAGGGGAATATGGCTACACCTTC
TRBJ2-1 - TRBV7-9 - CASSPRGGNEQFF TGTGCCAGCAGCCCTCGGGGCGGGAATGAGCAGTTCTTC
TRBJ2-1 - TRBV11-2 TRBD1 CASSPGTGKEQFF TGTGCCAGCAGCCCTGGGACAGGGAAAGAGCAGTTCTTC
TRBJ1-5 once TRBV9 - CASSAGRASNQPQHF TGTGCCAGCAGCGCTGGCAGGGCGAGCAATCAGCCCCAGCATTTT
TRBJ2-3 once TRBV5-1 - CASSWNSGRTDTQYF TGCGCCAGCAGTTGGAATAGCGGACGCACAGATACGCAGTATTTT
TRBJ2-7 - TRBV5-6 - CASSSNIDYEQYF TGTGCCAGCAGCTCGAACATAGACTACGAGCAGTACTTC
TRBJ1-5 - TRBV7-9 - CASSLGEGQPQHF TGTGCCAGCAGCTTAGGGGAGGGTCAGCCCCAGCATTTT
TRBJ1-4 - TRBV13 - CASSSGPNEKLFF TGTGCCAGCAGCTCGGGACCTAATGAAAAACTGTTTTTT
TRBJ1-1 - TRBV9 - CASSVVGAANTEAFF TGTGCCAGCAGCGTAGTAGGAGCAGCGAACACTGAAGCTTTCTTT
TRBJ2-2 - TRBV28 - CASSIGFTGELFF TGTGCCAGCAGTATTGGGTTCACCGGGGAGCTGTTTTTT
TRBJ2-4 - TRBV5-6 TRBD1 CASSFKRDRGINIQYF TGTGCCAGCAGCTTTAAGAGGGACAGGGGGATAAACATTCAGTACTTC
TRBJ2-5 - TRBV4-1 TRBD2 CASSPRLAGGFETQYF TGCGCCAGCAGCCCGAGACTAGCGGGAGGGTTTGAGACCCAGTACTTC
TRBJ2-1 - TRBV11-2 TRBD1 CASSPTQGGENVNEQFF TGTGCCAGCAGCCCGACACAGGGGGGTGAGAATGTCAATGAGCAGTTCTTC
TRBJ1-1 once TRBV19 - CASSIWGGLGMNTEAFF TGTGCCAGTAGTATTTGGGGCGGGCTGGGCATGAACACTGAAGCTTTCTTT
TRBJ1-1 - TRBV19 TRBD1 CATSDRENTEAFF TGTGCCACGTCAGACAGGGAGAACACTGAAGCTTTCTTT
TRBJ1-1 few TRBV30 - CAWSHTFEAFF TGTGCCTGGAGTCACACTTTTGAAGCTTTCTTT
TRBJ2-5 - TRBV7-9 TRBD2 CASVGGLYQETQYF TGTGCCAGCGTGGGAGGGTTGTACCAAGAGACCCAGTACTTC
TRBJ2-4 - TRBV14 TRBD1 CASSRGREKNF TGTGCCAGCAGCAGGGGGCGCGAAAAAAACTTC